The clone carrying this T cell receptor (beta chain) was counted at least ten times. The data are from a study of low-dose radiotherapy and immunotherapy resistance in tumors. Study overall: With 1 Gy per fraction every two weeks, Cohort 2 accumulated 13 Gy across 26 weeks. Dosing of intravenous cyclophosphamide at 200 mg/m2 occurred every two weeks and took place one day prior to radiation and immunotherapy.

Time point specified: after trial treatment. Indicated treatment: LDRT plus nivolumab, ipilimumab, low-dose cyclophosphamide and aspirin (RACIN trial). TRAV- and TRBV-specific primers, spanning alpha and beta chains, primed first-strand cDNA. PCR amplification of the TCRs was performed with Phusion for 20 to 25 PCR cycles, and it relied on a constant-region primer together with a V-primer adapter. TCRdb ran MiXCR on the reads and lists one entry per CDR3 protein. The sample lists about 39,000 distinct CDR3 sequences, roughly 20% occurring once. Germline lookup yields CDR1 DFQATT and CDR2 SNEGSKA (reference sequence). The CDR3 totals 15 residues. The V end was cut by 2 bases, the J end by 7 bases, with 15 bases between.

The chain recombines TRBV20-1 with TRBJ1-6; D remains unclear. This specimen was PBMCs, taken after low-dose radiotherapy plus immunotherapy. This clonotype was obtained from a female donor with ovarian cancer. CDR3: CSARSTGSRNSPLHF. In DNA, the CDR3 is TGCAGTGCTAGATCTACGGGGTCGCGGAATTCACCCCTCCACTTT.